This T cell receptor (beta chain) was profiled in a study of blood T cell repertoires in COVID-19. Study at large: From the United States, Italy and Spain came samples of acute and convalescent COVID-19.

The CDR3 has 19 residues. Germline CDR1 and CDR2: SGHRS and YFSETQ. V shed 0 bases and J 4 bases; nucleotides not matched to a gene: 8. The data were produced by immunoSEQ multiplex PCR, yet TCRdb's version contains in-frame clones alone and is incomplete. Of around 250,000 clones listed, 80% to 85% are singletons. The chain combines TRBV5-1 with TRBJ2-3, with 16 bases lining up with TRBD2. The specimen was PBMCs or T cells enriched from blood (not recorded which). This clonotype was sampled from a man aged 50 to 59 who had recovered from COVID-19. The chain's CDR3 is CASSLVTGTSGGAADTQYF. CDR3 nucleotide sequence: TGCGCCAGCAGCTTGGTAACCGGGACTAGCGGGGGGGCAGCAGATACGCAGTATTTT.